The rows below give T cell receptor beta chains drawn from one sample of a study of cytomegalovirus exposure and HLA in healthy donors. Libraries were prepared by immunoSEQ multiplex PCR; TCRdb keeps only in-frame clonotypes and omits some of them. Among about 94,000 clones, more than 60% were seen once, and the ten largest hold 3.9%. The sample was PBMCs. Source of these receptors: a man aged 30-40 years in good health and CMV-seronegative. The CDR3 runs from the conserved cysteine through the conserved F or W. The D gene is left open where the match is weak. Clone size is given for some rows only: seen once, a few or many times, or a class if the clone is expanded.

>.|TRBJ2-3|TRBV14|.
CASSPRTRLADTQYF
TGTGCCAGCAGCCCCAGAACTAGATTGGCAGATACGCAGTATTTT
>once|TRBJ2-7|TRBV4-1|.
CASSQDPDRAYEQYF
TGCGCCAGCAGCCAAGATCCCGACAGAGCCTACGAGCAGTACTTC
>.|TRBJ1-3|TRBV5-1|TRBD1
CASSSQDRVGNTIYF
TGCGCCAGCAGCTCGCAAGACAGGGTCGGAAACACCATATATTTT
>.|TRBJ2-1|TRBV7-9|TRBD1
CASSPGGGYNEQFF
TGTGCCAGCAGCCCAGGGGGCGGCTACAATGAGCAGTTCTTC
>.|TRBJ2-7|TRBV4-1|TRBD1
CASSQRTGDEQYF
TGCGCCAGCAGCCAAAGGACAGGGGATGAGCAGTACTTC
>.|TRBJ1-2|TRBV14|TRBD1
CASSQDIGTGGYTF
TGTGCCAGCAGCCAAGATATCGGGACAGGAGGCTACACCTTC
>.|TRBJ2-3|TRBV6-4|TRBD1
CASSYGSGGSDTQYF
TGTGCCAGCAGTTACGGGTCAGGGGGCTCAGATACGCAGTATTTT
>.|TRBJ1-5|TRBV10-2|TRBD1
CASTKGTGGKNQPQHF
TGCGCCAGCACTAAGGGGACAGGGGGTAAAAATCAGCCCCAGCATTTT
>.|TRBJ2-6|TRBV27|TRBD1
CASTLWTGGSGANVLTF
TGTGCCAGCACCTTGTGGACAGGGGGCTCTGGGGCCAACGTCCTGACTTTC
>.|TRBJ2-7|TRBV7-9|.
CASSPTGTWKYEQYF
TGTGCCAGCAGTCCGACAGGTACCTGGAAATACGAGCAGTACTTC
>.|TRBJ1-1|TRBV7-2|TRBD1
CASSSTGEEAFF
TGTGCCAGCAGCTCGACAGGGGAAGAAGCTTTCTTT
>.|TRBJ2-1|TRBV5-1|TRBD1
CASSFSGTGGFNEQFF
TGCGCCAGCAGCTTTTCTGGGACAGGGGGCTTCAATGAGCAGTTCTTC
>.|TRBJ1-1|TRBV19|.
CASSIRGETEAFF
TGTGCCAGTAGTATTAGGGGTGAGACTGAAGCTTTCTTT
>.|TRBJ2-7|TRBV11-2|TRBD2
CASSFYSGESYEQYF
TGTGCCAGCAGCTTTTATAGCGGGGAGTCCTACGAGCAGTACTTC
>.|TRBJ1-1|TRBV29-1|.
CSVESGVNTEAFF
TGCAGCGTTGAGTCGGGGGTGAACACTGAAGCTTTCTTT
>once|TRBJ2-3|TRBV25-1|TRBD2
CASDSGGGPSTQYF
TGTGCCAGCGATTCTGGGGGAGGGCCCTCTACGCAGTATTTT
>.|TRBJ1-5|TRBV12-5|.
CASIQGDSNQPQHF
TGTGCTAGCATACAGGGCGACAGCAATCAGCCCCAGCATTTT
>.|TRBJ2-7|TRBV6-5|.
CASSSPLDNYEQYF
TGTGCCAGCAGTTCCCCCTTGGACAACTACGAGCAGTACTTC
>.|TRBJ1-1|TRBV10-1|.
CASSLPRGHTEAFF
TGCGCCAGCTCTCTGCCCCGAGGGCACACTGAAGCTTTCTTT
>.|TRBJ2-2|TRBV11-2|.
CASSLSGNTGELFF
TGTGCCAGCAGCTTATCGGGGAACACCGGGGAGCTGTTTTTT